The source of this T cell receptor beta chain is a study of blood T cell repertoires in COVID-19. Looking at the study overall: COVID-19 samples collected from the United States, Italy and Spain covered acute and convalescent phases. PBMCs, B-cell-depleted T cells, or T cells were the source of the cDNA or gDNA that made up the material.

CDR1 and CDR2 from the germline V gene are SGHRS and YFSETQ. V lost 4 bases and J lost 2, with 16 bases in between. The CDR3 runs 15 residues. Original methodology: Estimation of nucleated cell counts was performed using reference gene primer amplification. The data were produced by immunoSEQ multiplex PCR, yet TCRdb's version contains in-frame clones alone and is incomplete. The V and J calls and clone size are taken from that table; D and trimming were inferred from the DNA. The data contain some 99,000 clones, 75% to 85% of them singletons. This rearrangement joins TRBV5-1 to TRBJ2-7; D possibly corresponds to TRBD2 (5 bases). The origin of this receptor is a man aged 65 to 85 with acute or convalescent COVID-19. The sequenced material came from peripheral blood. CDR3 nucleotides: TGCGCCAGCAGCGAAGGACTTGCTATAACCTACGAGCAGTACTTC. The encoded protein is CASSEGLAITYEQYF.